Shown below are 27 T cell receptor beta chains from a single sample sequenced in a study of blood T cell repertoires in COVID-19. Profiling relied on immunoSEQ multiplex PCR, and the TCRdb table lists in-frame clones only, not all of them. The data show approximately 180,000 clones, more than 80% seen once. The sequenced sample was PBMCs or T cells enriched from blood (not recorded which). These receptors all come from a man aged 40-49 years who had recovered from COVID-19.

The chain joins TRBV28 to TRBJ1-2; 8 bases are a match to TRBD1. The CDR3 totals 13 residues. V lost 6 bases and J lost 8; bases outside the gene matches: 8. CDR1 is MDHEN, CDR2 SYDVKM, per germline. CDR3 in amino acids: CASSLSDRAGYTF. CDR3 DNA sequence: TGTGCCAGCAGCCTCTCGGACAGGGCCGGCTACACCTTC.

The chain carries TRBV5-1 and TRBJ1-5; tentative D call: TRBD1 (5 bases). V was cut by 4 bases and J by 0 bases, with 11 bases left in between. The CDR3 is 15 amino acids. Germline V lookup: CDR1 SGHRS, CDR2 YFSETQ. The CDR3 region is CASSPEGYSNQPQHF. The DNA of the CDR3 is TGCGCCAGCAGCCCGGAGGGGTATAGCAATCAGCCCCAGCATTTT.

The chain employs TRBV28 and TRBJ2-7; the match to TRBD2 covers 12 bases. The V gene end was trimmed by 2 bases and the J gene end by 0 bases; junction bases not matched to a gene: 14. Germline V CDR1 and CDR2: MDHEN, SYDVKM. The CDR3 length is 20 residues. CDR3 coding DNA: TGTGCCAGCAGTTTACCCTCACTAGCGGGAGGTACCTTTCGCTCCTACGAGCAGTACTTC. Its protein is CASSLPSLAGGTFRSYEQYF.

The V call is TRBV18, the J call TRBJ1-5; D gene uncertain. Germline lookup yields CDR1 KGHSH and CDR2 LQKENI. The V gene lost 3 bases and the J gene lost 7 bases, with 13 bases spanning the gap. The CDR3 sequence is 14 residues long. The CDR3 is CASSPLGGRQPQHF. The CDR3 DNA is TGTGCCAGCTCACCCTTGGGCGGGAGGCAGCCCCAGCATTTT.

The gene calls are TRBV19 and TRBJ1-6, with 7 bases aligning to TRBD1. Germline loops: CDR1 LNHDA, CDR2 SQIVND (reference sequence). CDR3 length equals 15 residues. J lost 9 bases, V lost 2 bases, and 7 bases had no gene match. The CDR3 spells CASSIKRGLGSPLHF. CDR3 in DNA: TGTGCCAGTAGTATAAAAAGGGGGCTAGGTTCACCCCTCCACTTT.

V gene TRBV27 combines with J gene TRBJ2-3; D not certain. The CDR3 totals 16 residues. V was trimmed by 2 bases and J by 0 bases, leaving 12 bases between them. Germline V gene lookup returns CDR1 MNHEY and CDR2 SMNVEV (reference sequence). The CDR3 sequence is CASSLTSTISTDTQYF. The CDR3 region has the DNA TGTGCCAGCAGTTTAACAAGCACTATCAGCACAGATACGCAGTATTTT.

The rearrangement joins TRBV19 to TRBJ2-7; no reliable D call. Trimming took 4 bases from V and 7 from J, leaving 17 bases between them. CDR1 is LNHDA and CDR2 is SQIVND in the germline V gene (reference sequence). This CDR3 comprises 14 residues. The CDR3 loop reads CASSNPKASREQYF. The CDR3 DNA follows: TGTGCCAGTAGTAACCCGAAGGCCTCCAGGGAGCAGTACTTC. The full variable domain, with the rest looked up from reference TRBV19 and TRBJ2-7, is DGGITQSPKYLFRKEGQNVTLSCEQNLNHDAMYWYRQDPGQGLRLIYYSQIVNDFQKGDIAEGYSVSREKKESFPLTVTSAQKNPTAFYLCASSNPKASREQYFGPGTRLTVT.

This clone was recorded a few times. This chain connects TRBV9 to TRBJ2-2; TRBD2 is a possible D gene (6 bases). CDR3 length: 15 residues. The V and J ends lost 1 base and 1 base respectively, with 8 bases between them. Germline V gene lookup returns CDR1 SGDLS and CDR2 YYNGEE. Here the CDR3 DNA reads TGTGCCAGCAGCGTACGGGGGAGGAACACCGGGGAGCTGTTTTTT. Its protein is CASSVRGRNTGELFF.

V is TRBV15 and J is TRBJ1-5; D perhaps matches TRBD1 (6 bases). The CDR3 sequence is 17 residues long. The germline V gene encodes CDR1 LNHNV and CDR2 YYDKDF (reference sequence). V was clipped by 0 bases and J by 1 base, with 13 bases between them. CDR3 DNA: TGTGCCACCAGCAGAGATCTGCACGGGACAAGCAATCAGCCCCAGCATTTT. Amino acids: CATSRDLHGTSNQPQHF.

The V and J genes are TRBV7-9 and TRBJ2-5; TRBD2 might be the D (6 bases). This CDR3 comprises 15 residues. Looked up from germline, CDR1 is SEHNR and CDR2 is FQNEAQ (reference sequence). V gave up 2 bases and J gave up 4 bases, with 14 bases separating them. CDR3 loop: CASSLSWREGETQYF. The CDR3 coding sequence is TGTGCCAGCAGCTTAAGTTGGCGGGAAGGAGAGACCCAGTACTTC.

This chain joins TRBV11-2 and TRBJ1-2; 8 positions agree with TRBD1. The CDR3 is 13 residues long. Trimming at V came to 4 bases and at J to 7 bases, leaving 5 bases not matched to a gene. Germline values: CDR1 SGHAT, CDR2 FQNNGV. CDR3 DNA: TGTGCCAGCAGCTCTGACAGGGGAGGTGGCTACACCTTC. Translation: CASSSDRGGGYTF.

Written as DNA, the CDR3 is TGTGCCAGCAGCCCCCGGGTGTATAGCAATCAGCCCCAGCATTTT. Translation: CASSPRVYSNQPQHF. The rearrangement joins TRBV7-2 to TRBJ1-5; D not resolved. This CDR3 is built from 15 residues. Trimming stripped 5 bases from V and 0 bases from J, with 11 bases between. From germline, CDR1 is SGHTA and CDR2 FQGNSA.

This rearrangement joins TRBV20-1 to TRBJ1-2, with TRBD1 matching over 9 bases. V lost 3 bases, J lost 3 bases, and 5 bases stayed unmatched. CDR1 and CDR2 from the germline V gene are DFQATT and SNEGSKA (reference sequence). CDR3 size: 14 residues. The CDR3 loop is CSASRDRVYYGYTF. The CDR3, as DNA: TGCAGTGCTAGTCGGGACAGGGTCTACTATGGCTACACCTTC.

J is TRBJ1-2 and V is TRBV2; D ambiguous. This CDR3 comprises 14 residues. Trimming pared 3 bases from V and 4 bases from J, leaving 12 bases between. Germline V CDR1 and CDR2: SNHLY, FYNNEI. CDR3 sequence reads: CASSEDGRLYGYTF. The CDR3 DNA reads TGTGCCAGCAGTGAGGATGGGAGGCTCTATGGCTACACCTTC.

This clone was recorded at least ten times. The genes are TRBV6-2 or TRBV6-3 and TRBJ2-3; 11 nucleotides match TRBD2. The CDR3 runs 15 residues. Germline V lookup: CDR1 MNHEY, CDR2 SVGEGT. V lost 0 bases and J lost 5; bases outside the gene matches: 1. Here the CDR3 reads CASSYSSGGGDTQYF. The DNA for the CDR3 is TGTGCCAGCAGTTACTCTAGCGGGGGGGGAGATACGCAGTATTTT.

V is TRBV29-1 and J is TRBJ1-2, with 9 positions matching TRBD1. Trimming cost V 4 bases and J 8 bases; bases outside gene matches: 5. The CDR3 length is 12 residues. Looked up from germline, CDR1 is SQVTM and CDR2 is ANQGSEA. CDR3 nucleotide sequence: TGCAGCGTTGGGACAGGGGACCGGGGCTACACCTTC. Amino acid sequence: CSVGTGDRGYTF.

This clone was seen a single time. Here the CDR3 DNA reads TGTGCCAGCAGCGGGAAGTCTGGGGCCAACGTCCTGACTTTC. As protein: CASSGKSGANVLTF. V and J are TRBV2 and TRBJ2-6, with D possibly being TRBD2 (5 bases). The CDR3 runs 14 residues. Germline values: CDR1 SNHLY, CDR2 FYNNEI. Deletions cut 6 bases from V and 1 base from J, with 7 bases between.

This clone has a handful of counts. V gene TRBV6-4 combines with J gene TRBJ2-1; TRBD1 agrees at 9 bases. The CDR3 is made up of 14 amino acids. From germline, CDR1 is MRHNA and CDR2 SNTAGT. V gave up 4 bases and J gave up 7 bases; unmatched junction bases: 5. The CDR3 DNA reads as TGTGCCAGCAGTGCGGGACAGGGTGGGAATGAGCAGTTCTTC. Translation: CASSAGQGGNEQFF.

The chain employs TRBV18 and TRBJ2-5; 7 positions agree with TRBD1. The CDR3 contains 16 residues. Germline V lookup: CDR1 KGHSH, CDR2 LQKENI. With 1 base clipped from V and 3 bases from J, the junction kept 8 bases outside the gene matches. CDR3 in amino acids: CASSPRLVTGKETQYF. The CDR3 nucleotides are TGTGCCAGCTCACCACGTTTGGTGACAGGGAAAGAGACCCAGTACTTC.

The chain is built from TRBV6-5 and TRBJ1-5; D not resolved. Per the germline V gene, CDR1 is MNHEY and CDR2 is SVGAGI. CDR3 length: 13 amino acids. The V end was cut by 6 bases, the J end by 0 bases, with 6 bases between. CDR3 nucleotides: TGTGCCAGCAGCGTATATAGCAATCAGCCCCAGCATTTT. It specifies CASSVYSNQPQHF.

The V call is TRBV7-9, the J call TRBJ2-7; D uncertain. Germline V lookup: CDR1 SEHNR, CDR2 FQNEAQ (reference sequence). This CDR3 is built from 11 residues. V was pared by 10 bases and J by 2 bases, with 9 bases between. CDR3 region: CAIRSPYEQYF. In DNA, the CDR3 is TGTGCCATTAGAAGCCCCTACGAGCAGTACTTC.

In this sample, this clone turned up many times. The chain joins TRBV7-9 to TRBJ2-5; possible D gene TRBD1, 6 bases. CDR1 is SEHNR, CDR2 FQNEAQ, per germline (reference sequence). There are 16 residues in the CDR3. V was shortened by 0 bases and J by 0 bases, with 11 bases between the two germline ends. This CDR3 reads CASSLAIGTHQETQYF. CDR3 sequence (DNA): TGTGCCAGCAGCTTAGCGATAGGGACACACCAAGAGACCCAGTACTTC. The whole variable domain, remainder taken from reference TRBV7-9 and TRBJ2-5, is DTGVSQNPRHKITKRGQNVTFRCDPISEHNRLYWYRQTLGQGPEFLTYFQNEAQLEKSRLLSDRFSAERPKGSFSTLEIQRTEQGDSAMYLCASSLAIGTHQETQYFGPGTRLLVL.

The CDR3, as DNA: TGTGCCAGCAGTTTGGCATTTGGGGGACTAGCGGGCCGCCCTCGGGAGCAGTACTTC. Protein product: CASSLAFGGLAGRPREQYF. The chain uses TRBV28 and TRBJ2-7; 12 bases are a match to TRBD2. The J segment lost 7 bases and the V segment lost 3 bases, leaving 19 bases of the junction unmatched. The CDR3 length is 19 residues. Looked up from germline, CDR1 is MDHEN and CDR2 is SYDVKM.

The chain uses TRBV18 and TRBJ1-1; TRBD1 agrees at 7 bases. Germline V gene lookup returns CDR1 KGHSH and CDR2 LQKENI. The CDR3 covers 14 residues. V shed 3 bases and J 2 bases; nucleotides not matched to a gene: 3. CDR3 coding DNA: TGTGCCAGCTCACCCGGGACAGAAAACACTGAAGCTTTCTTT. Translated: CASSPGTENTEAFF.

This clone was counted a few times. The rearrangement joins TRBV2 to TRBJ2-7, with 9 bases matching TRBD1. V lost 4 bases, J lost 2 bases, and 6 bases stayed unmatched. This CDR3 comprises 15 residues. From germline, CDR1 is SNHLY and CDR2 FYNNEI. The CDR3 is CASSVDRGRAYEQYF. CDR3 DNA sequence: TGTGCCAGCAGTGTTGACAGGGGGAGAGCCTACGAGCAGTACTTC.

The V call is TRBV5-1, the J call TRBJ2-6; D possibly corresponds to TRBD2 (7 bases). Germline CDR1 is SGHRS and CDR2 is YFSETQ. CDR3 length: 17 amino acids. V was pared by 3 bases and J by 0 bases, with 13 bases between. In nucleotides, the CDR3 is TGCGCCAGCAGCTCGGGGGGCGCACTCTCTGGGGCCAACGTCCTGACTTTC. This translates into CASSSGGALSGANVLTF.

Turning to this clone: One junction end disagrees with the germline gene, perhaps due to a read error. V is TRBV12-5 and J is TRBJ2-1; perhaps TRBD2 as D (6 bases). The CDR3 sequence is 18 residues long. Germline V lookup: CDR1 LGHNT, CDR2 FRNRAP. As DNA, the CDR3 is TGTGCTAGTGGTTTGTCTCATAGCGGACTACCGATCTACAATGAACAGTTCTTC. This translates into CASGLSHSGLPIYNEQFF.